A selection of T cell receptor beta chains follows, all from one sample in a study of blood T cell repertoires in COVID-19. The data were produced by immunoSEQ multiplex PCR, yet TCRdb's version contains in-frame clones alone and is incomplete. The sample yields about 73,000 clones, 73% seen once. Sequenced: peripheral blood. These receptors were obtained from a man between 60 and 70 years old with acute or convalescent COVID-19. Each CDR3 is given with its conserved first and last residue. The D gene is left open where the match is weak. Clone size, where shown, is once, few, many, or a class for clones that have expanded.

j_gene	abundance	v_gene	d_gene	CDR3aa	CDR3nt
TRBJ2-1	-	TRBV2	TRBD2	CASRPLGREGYNEQFF	TGTGCCAGCAGACCGTTGGGGCGGGAGGGCTACAATGAGCAGTTCTTC
TRBJ2-3	-	TRBV5-1	TRBD1	CASSLATGTGGADTQYF	TGCGCCAGCAGCTTGGCGACCGGGACAGGGGGCGCGGATACGCAGTATTTT
TRBJ1-2	-	TRBV21-1	-	CASSRGGGTYYGYTF	TGTGCCAGCAGCCGTGGAGGGGGCACTTACTATGGCTACACCTTC
TRBJ1-3	-	TRBV28	-	CASSLGGLFSGNTIYF	TGTGCCAGCAGTTTAGGGGGCCTCTTCTCTGGAAACACCATATATTTT
TRBJ2-3	-	TRBV2	-	CASSTSHDYTDTQYF	TGTGCCAGCAGTACTAGTCACGATTACACAGATACGCAGTATTTT
TRBJ2-1	-	TRBV30	TRBD2	CAWTVTGEGEQFF	TGTGCCTGGACCGTAACGGGGGAGGGTGAGCAGTTCTTC
TRBJ1-1	-	TRBV5-5	-	CASSPGLNRKAFF	TGTGCCAGCAGCCCGGGACTGAATCGGAAAGCTTTCTTT
TRBJ2-7	-	TRBV6-5	TRBD2	CASSRSGSLREQYF	TGTGCCAGCAGCCGGAGCGGGAGCTTGCGGGAGCAGTACTTC
TRBJ2-5	-	TRBV24-1	-	CATSDVSRRGETQYF	TGTGCCACCAGTGATGTTTCCAGGAGGGGAGAGACCCAGTACTTC
TRBJ2-1	once	TRBV28	-	CASSFQGSYNEQFF	TGTGCCAGCAGTTTCCAGGGGTCCTACAATGAGCAGTTCTTC
TRBJ2-4	-	TRBV2	TRBD1	CASNRDRVENIQYF	TGTGCCAGCAATCGGGACAGGGTCGAAAACATTCAGTACTTC
TRBJ2-5	-	TRBV7-8	TRBD1	CASSLRGTGETQYF	TGTGCCAGCAGCTTGCGGGGGACAGGGGAGACCCAGTACTTC
TRBJ1-2	-	TRBV4-2	-	CASSQEASGVDYGYTF	TGTGCCAGCAGCCAAGAAGCGTCAGGGGTAGACTATGGCTACACCTTC
TRBJ2-3	medium-sized	TRBV6-1	TRBD1	CASSEGQNTDTQYF	TGTGCCAGCAGTGAGGGACAGAACACAGATACGCAGTATTTT
TRBJ2-7	-	TRBV5-1	-	CASSLATQGGDEQYF	TGCGCCAGCAGCTTGGCCACACAGGGTGGCGACGAGCAGTACTTC
TRBJ2-5	-	TRBV7-3	-	CASSSRYQETQYF	TGTGCCAGCAGCTCCCGGTACCAAGAGACCCAGTACTTC
TRBJ2-1	few	TRBV6-5	TRBD1	CASHLRDRDFF	TGTGCCAGCCATTTGCGGGACAGGGACTTCTTC
TRBJ2-2	-	TRBV24-1	-	CATSDFGTTAHTLNTGELFF	TGTGCCACCAGTGATTTTGGCACTACGGCCCACACTCTGAACACCGGGGAGCTGTTTTTT
TRBJ2-3	few	TRBV10-3	TRBD2	CAISDSREVGTDTQYF	TGTGCCATCAGTGACTCGCGGGAGGTCGGCACAGATACGCAGTATTTT
TRBJ2-3	-	TRBV5-4	TRBD2	CASRIRGGGDTQYF	TGTGCCAGCAGGATTCGGGGGGGAGGAGATACGCAGTATTTT
TRBJ2-4	-	TRBV10-3	-	CAISEVRDFTKNIQYF	TGTGCCATCAGTGAGGTCCGGGATTTCACCAAAAACATTCAGTACTTC
TRBJ1-2	-	TRBV7-9	-	CASSVPGWGHGYTF	TGTGCCAGCAGCGTACCGGGGTGGGGGCATGGCTACACCTTC
TRBJ2-3	-	TRBV5-6	-	CASSLLLAATDTQYF	TGTGCCAGCAGCTTATTACTAGCCGCCACAGATACGCAGTATTTT
TRBJ1-6	few	TRBV15	-	CATSSLFSYNSPLHF	TGTGCCACCAGCAGCTTATTCTCCTATAATTCACCCCTCCACTTT
TRBJ1-1	-	TRBV6-1	-	CASSEGGADTEAFF	TGTGCCAGCAGTGAGGGAGGGGCGGACACTGAAGCTTTCTTT
TRBJ1-1	few	TRBV7-3	-	CASSLSGQNTEAFF	TGTGCCAGCAGCTTGTCGGGACAGAACACTGAAGCTTTCTTT
TRBJ1-3	-	TRBV9	-	CASSVTINSGNTIYF	TGTGCCAGCAGCGTTACAATTAACTCTGGAAACACCATATATTTT
TRBJ1-3	-	TRBV19	-	CASRRYVQGNTIYF	TGTGCCAGTAGACGATATGTTCAGGGAAACACCATATATTTT
TRBJ2-2	-	TRBV9	TRBD2	CASSVDAAGGPGELFF	TGTGCCAGCAGCGTAGACGCGGCGGGGGGGCCCGGGGAGCTGTTTTTT
TRBJ2-5	-	TRBV30	-	CAWSIGARETQYF	TGTGCCTGGAGTATAGGGGCCCGAGAGACCCAGTACTTC
TRBJ2-2	-	TRBV7-2	-	CASSGRPGELFF	TGTGCCAGCAGCGGGAGACCCGGGGAGCTGTTTTTT
TRBJ2-2	once	TRBV7-9	-	CASSLDGAGELFF	TGTGCCAGCAGCTTAGACGGGGCCGGGGAGCTGTTTTTT
TRBJ2-5	-	TRBV6-1	-	CASSERFGDVEETQYF	TGTGCCAGCAGTGAAAGGTTCGGGGATGTGGAAGAGACCCAGTACTTC
TRBJ1-1	few	TRBV30	TRBD1	CAWSVKDRELEAFF	TGTGCCTGGAGTGTAAAGGACAGGGAGCTTGAAGCTTTCTTT
TRBJ2-2	-	TRBV28	TRBD2	CASTLGLGGTGELFF	TGTGCCAGCACTCTAGGACTAGGAGGCACCGGGGAGCTGTTTTTT
TRBJ2-1	-	TRBV5-1	TRBD2	CASSWGLAGGSSYNEQFF	TGCGCCAGCAGCTGGGGACTAGCGGGAGGATCCTCCTACAATGAGCAGTTCTTC
TRBJ1-2	many	TRBV6-5	-	CASSYFGRGVGYTF	TGTGCCAGCAGTTACTTTGGCAGGGGAGTTGGCTACACCTTC
TRBJ1-1	-	TRBV15	-	CATSRRLTGNTEAFF	TGTGCCACCAGCAGACGATTGACAGGGAACACTGAAGCTTTCTTT
TRBJ2-2	-	TRBV3-1/TRBV3-2	-	CASSQERRRNTGELFF	TGTGCCAGCAGCCAAGAGCGGAGGAGGAACACCGGGGAGCTGTTTTTT
TRBJ1-6	-	TRBV5-4	-	CASSWDKSSYNSPLHF	TGTGCCAGCAGCTGGGACAAGAGCTCCTATAATTCACCCCTCCACTTT
TRBJ2-3	few	TRBV29-1	TRBD1	CSVGTGIETDTQYF	TGCAGCGTTGGGACAGGGATCGAGACAGATACGCAGTATTTT
TRBJ2-1	-	TRBV5-1	TRBD2	CASSLGLAGEDNEQFF	TGCGCCAGCAGCTTGGGACTAGCGGGAGAGGACAATGAGCAGTTCTTC
TRBJ2-1	-	TRBV19	TRBD2	CASSPSGRRYNEQFF	TGTGCCAGTAGTCCTAGCGGGAGGAGGTACAATGAGCAGTTCTTC
TRBJ2-1	-	TRBV6-5	-	CASKVPLSGYNEQFF	TGTGCCAGTAAAGTGCCCTTGAGCGGCTACAATGAGCAGTTCTTC
TRBJ2-5	-	TRBV24-1	TRBD1	CATSARDRKETQYF	TGTGCCACCAGTGCCCGGGACAGGAAAGAGACCCAGTACTTC
TRBJ2-4	few	TRBV4-1	-	CASSQEALAKNIQYF	TGCGCCAGCAGCCAAGAGGCCCTAGCCAAAAACATTCAGTACTTC
TRBJ2-5	-	TRBV23-1	TRBD1	CASSQGQGGETQYF	TGCGCCAGCAGTCAGGGACAGGGCGGAGAGACCCAGTACTTC
TRBJ2-5	-	TRBV28	TRBD2	CALRERDAQETQYF	TGTGCGCTGCGAGAGCGGGATGCCCAAGAGACCCAGTACTTC
TRBJ2-1	-	TRBV6-6	-	CASSYPGLNEQFF	TGTGCCAGCAGTTACCCCGGGTTAAATGAGCAGTTCTTC
TRBJ2-1	-	TRBV18	-	CASSPESSYNEQFF	TGTGCCAGCTCACCAGAGAGCTCCTACAATGAGCAGTTCTTC
TRBJ1-2	-	TRBV5-5	TRBD1	CASSWEPRDRGLNYGYTF	TGTGCCAGCAGCTGGGAACCCCGGGACAGGGGCCTTAACTATGGCTACACCTTC
TRBJ1-2	-	TRBV30	-	CAWSVVVRVGERGYTF	TGTGCCTGGAGTGTTGTCGTCCGGGTGGGAGAGCGTGGCTACACCTTC
TRBJ1-4	-	TRBV6-1	-	CASSDSNEKLFF	TGTGCCAGCAGTGACAGTAATGAAAAACTGTTTTTT